The present T cell receptor beta chain was sequenced within a study of shared clonotypes between healthy human individuals. Clones were read by immunoSEQ multiplex PCR, and TCRdb kept only the in-frame ones, dropping some. The sample contains about 2.4 million clones, 80% to 95% of which appear only once. This receptor was taken from a man younger than 35 in good health. Some clones in this sample may be carry-over from other donors' samples. The sample taken for sequencing was naive CD4+ T cells from PBMCs. This sample's subset: CD45RA+ positively selected.

CDR3 loop: CASRTGQGPGQPQHF. The CDR3 DNA reads as TGTGCCAGCAGGACGGGACAGGGGCCGGGGCAGCCCCAGCATTTT. The chain combines TRBV6-5 with TRBJ1-5, with 10 positions matching TRBD1. V gave up 6 bases and J gave up 7 bases; unmatched junction bases: 9. There are 15 residues in the CDR3. Germline V CDR1 and CDR2: MNHEY, SVGAGI.